One and the same sample provided the 27 T cell receptor beta chains below, sequenced in a study of blood T cells in healthy people across ages. Primed by a sample-barcoded 5' primer and a J-beta primer mix, a second PCR proceeded for 7 to 11 cycles. TCRdb re-analysed the 5' RACE reads in MiXCR, keeping a single row per CDR3 protein. The sample yields just under 550,000 distinct CDR3 sequences, around 24% seen once. Another study also made use of these data, one on T cells of mothers and their children.

The sample taken for sequencing was blood. These receptors were obtained from a boy aged 5 to 17 in good health.

This rearrangement joins TRBV11-2 to TRBJ1-1; D gene uncertain. Per the germline V gene, CDR1 is SGHAT and CDR2 is FQNNGV. The CDR3 loop spans 16 amino acids. Between the trimmed V and J ends, which lost 1 base and 7 bases, there was a span of 19 bases. Here the CDR3 DNA reads TGTGCCAGCAGCTTAGTAGTACGTGTCACTCACGGTGAAGCTTTCTTT. Encoded protein: CASSLVVRVTHGEAFF.

The sample holds a few counts of this clonotype. The chain combines TRBV12-5 with TRBJ2-3; 11 bases are a match to TRBD2. This CDR3 comprises 13 residues. In germline, CDR1 is LGHNT, CDR2 FRNRAP. The CDR3 spells CGSSSGRTDTQYF. The CDR3 nucleotides are TGTGGATCCTCTAGCGGGAGGACAGATACGCAGTATTTT. Filled out from reference TRBV12-5 and TRBJ2-3, the complete variable domain reads DARVTQTPRHKVTEMGQEVTMRCQPILGHNTVFWYRQTMMQGLELLAYFRNRAPLDDSGMPKDRFSAEMPDATLATLKIQPSEPRDSAVYFCGSSSGRTDTQYFGPGTRLTVL.

The CDR3 sequence: CASSTPGQYNEQFF. In DNA, the CDR3 is TGTGCCAGCAGCACCCCTGGACAGTACAATGAGCAGTTCTTC. The chain recombines TRBV7-8 with TRBJ2-1; weak D call: TRBD1 (6 bases). V was shortened by 5 bases and J by 4 bases, with 12 bases between the two germline ends. CDR1 is SGHVS, CDR2 FQNEAQ, per germline. The CDR3 length is 14 residues.

The V gene is TRBV29-1, the J gene TRBJ2-1; perhaps D is TRBD1 or TRBD2 (5 bases each). Germline CDR1 reads SQVTM; CDR2 reads ANQGSEA. The length of the CDR3 is 14 residues. V lost 7 bases, J lost 5 bases, and 18 bases lay in between. The CDR3 region is CSASLWDGNNEQFF. CDR3 in DNA: TGCAGCGCCTCCCTTTGGGACGGTAACAATGAGCAGTTCTTC.

This clonotype has just a few counts. V is TRBV18 and J is TRBJ1-5, with D unclear. The CDR3 covers 15 residues. In germline, CDR1 is KGHSH, CDR2 LQKENI. V was shortened by 0 bases and J by 2 bases, with 8 bases between the two germline ends. The CDR3 bases are TGTGCCAGCTCACCACCAGCGGGCGGCAATCAGCCCCAGCATTTT. Encoded protein: CASSPPAGGNQPQHF.

The rearrangement joins TRBV12-3 or TRBV12-4 to TRBJ2-4; D possibly corresponds to TRBD2 (6 bases). The CDR3 is 18 residues long. V lost 3 bases and J lost 7, with 25 bases in between. This chain's CDR3 is CASSLKGGTGTRRNIQYF. Written as DNA, the CDR3 is TGTGCCAGCAGTTTGAAGGGCGGGACGGGCACTCGACGGAACATTCAGTACTTC.

This rearrangement joins TRBV28 to TRBJ2-2, with 7 nucleotides matching TRBD1. Per the germline V gene, CDR1 is MDHEN and CDR2 is SYDVKM. CDR3 length: 16 amino acids. V was clipped by 5 bases and J by 0 bases; unmatched bases: 6. The DNA of the CDR3 is TGTGCCAGCAGTCCGGGGACAGTCGCGAACACCGGGGAGCTGTTTTTT. Translation gives CASSPGTVANTGELFF.

V and J are TRBV20-1 and TRBJ2-5, with 9 positions matching TRBD2. TRBJ2-7 matches the DNA end more closely, so the J call is doubtful. This CDR3 spans 13 amino acids. Germline CDR1 is DFQATT and CDR2 is SNEGSKA (reference sequence). The DNA for the CDR3 is TGCAGTTCAGTAGCGGGGGTATCCTACGAGCAGTACTTC. It encodes CSSVAGVSYEQYF.

The rearrangement links TRBV5-1 to TRBJ2-3; D is possibly TRBD2 (6 bases). The germline gives CDR1 SGHRS, CDR2 YFSETQ. V gave up 5 bases and J gave up 5 bases, with 18 bases separating them. The length of the CDR3 is 15 residues. As DNA, the CDR3 is TGCGCCAGCAGGAGGACCGGGAGTATGGAAGATACGCAGTATTTT. As protein: CASRRTGSMEDTQYF.

J is TRBJ2-5 and V is TRBV24-1; tentative D call: TRBD2 (6 bases). This CDR3 has 17 residues. The ends were cut back, 5 bases at V and 1 base at J, with 19 bases in the middle. The germline gives CDR1 KGHDR, CDR2 SFDVKD. This CDR3 reads CATSVVRDSALQETQYF. The CDR3 nucleotides read TGTGCCACCAGTGTCGTACGGGACTCCGCTCTCCAAGAGACCCAGTACTTC.

This clonotype came up a few times. A read error may produce the germline difference seen at one junction end. V is TRBV24-1 and J is TRBJ2-1; 15 bases are a match to TRBD2. Per the germline V gene, CDR1 is KGHDR and CDR2 is SFDVKD. The CDR3 covers 16 residues. The CDR3 here is CATGTSGGWSYNEQFF. DNA of the CDR3: TGCGCCACCGGGACTAGCGGGGGGTGGTCCTACAATGAGCAGTTCTTC.

This clonotype has a handful of counts. This chain links TRBV4-1 with TRBJ2-1, with 8 bases aligning to TRBD2. In germline, CDR1 is MGHRA, CDR2 YSYEKL. V was clipped by 0 bases and J by 6 bases; unmatched bases: 10. The CDR3 has 17 amino acids. The CDR3 protein is CASSQEGVAGFGNEQFF. Here the CDR3 DNA reads TGCGCCAGCAGCCAAGAGGGCGTAGCGGGGTTCGGCAATGAGCAGTTCTTC.

The chain links TRBV7-9 to TRBJ1-1; no firm D call. Trimming stripped 2 bases from V and 7 bases from J, with 8 bases between. Germline V gene sequence: CDR1 SEHNR, CDR2 FQNEAQ (reference sequence). The CDR3 loop spans 12 amino acids. The CDR3 loop is CASSLSGVEAFF. As DNA, the CDR3 is TGTGCCAGCAGCTTATCGGGCGTTGAAGCTTTCTTT.

The rearrangement links TRBV29-1 to TRBJ2-5; the D is unclear. Trimming took off 5 bases at V and 5 bases at J, with 9 bases between the two ends. This CDR3 spans 11 amino acids. Germline CDR1 SQVTM, CDR2 ANQGSEA. The CDR3 sequence: CSVPGVETQYF. As DNA, the CDR3 is TGCAGCGTTCCCGGAGTCGAGACCCAGTACTTC. Together with reference TRBV29-1 and TRBJ2-5, the CDR3 gives the full variable domain: SAVISQKPSRDICQRGTSLTIQCQVDSQVTMMFWYRQQPGQSLTLIATANQGSEATYESGFVIDKFPISRPNLTFSTLTVSNMSPEDSSIYLCSVPGVETQYFGPGTRLLVL.

This clonotype was seen only a few times. This chain uses TRBV12-3 or TRBV12-4 with TRBJ2-3; 7 nucleotides agree with TRBD1. Trimming at V came to 5 bases and at J to 0 bases, leaving 5 bases not matched to a gene. The CDR3 consists of 15 residues. This CDR3 is CASSQGGPSTDTQYF. The CDR3, as DNA: TGTGCCAGCAGTCAAGGGGGCCCTAGCACAGATACGCAGTATTTT.

This chain joins TRBV5-1 and TRBJ2-1, with D possibly TRBD2 on 6 matching bases. The J call may be wrong; the DNA end is better matched by TRBJ2-5. CDR3 length equals 15 residues. Germline CDR1 SGHRS, CDR2 YFSETQ. The CDR3 DNA reads as TGCGCCAGCAGCTTAATTTGGGGGAGCGGGGAGACCCAGTACTTC. Translation gives CASSLIWGSGETQYF.

The V and J genes are TRBV4-3 and TRBJ1-1; 9 positions match TRBD1. This CDR3 comprises 15 residues. Germline V gene lookup returns CDR1 LGHNA and CDR2 YSLEER. V shed 0 bases and J 1 base; nucleotides not matched to a gene: 0. CDR3 protein: CASSQEGQGNTEAFF. In nucleotides, the CDR3 is TGCGCCAGCAGCCAAGAGGGACAGGGGAACACTGAAGCTTTCTTT.

This clonotype has ten or more counts. This chain uses TRBV9 with TRBJ2-5; D possibly corresponds to TRBD2 (5 bases). Germline loops: CDR1 SGDLS, CDR2 YYNGEE. CDR3 size: 15 residues. V lost 3 bases and J 5 bases, leaving 17 bases between the germline ends. Written as DNA, the CDR3 is TGTGCCAGCAGCGCCGACTCCCTAGCTCCGGAGACCCAGTACTTC. Translation gives CASSADSLAPETQYF.

V usage is TRBV10-3 and J usage is TRBJ1-5, with D tentatively TRBD1 (6 bases). With 2 bases removed from V and 7 bases from J, the gap between germline ends came to 9 bases. Germline CDR1 and CDR2: ENHRY and SYGVKD. This CDR3 has 13 amino acids. The CDR3 loop reads CAISEVGGQPQHF. Written as DNA, the CDR3 is TGTGCCATCAGTGAGGTAGGGGGACAGCCCCAGCATTTT.

This clonotype has just a few counts. This chain uses TRBV27 with TRBJ2-3; D perhaps matches TRBD2 (6 bases). CDR1 is MNHEY, CDR2 SMNVEV, per germline (reference sequence). Between the trimmed V and J ends, which lost 2 bases and 2 bases, there was a span of 11 bases. The CDR3 is 15 amino acids. Here the CDR3 reads CASSLGGIATDTQYF. The CDR3 DNA is TGTGCCAGCAGTTTAGGGGGGATAGCCACAGATACGCAGTATTTT.

This clonotype occurred a few times. V and J are TRBV20-1 and TRBJ2-3; 12 bases fit TRBD2. This CDR3 is built from 17 residues. Germline V gives CDR1 DFQATT, CDR2 SNEGSKA (reference sequence). V dropped 8 bases and J dropped 0; count of bases not matched to a gene: 12. The CDR3 protein is CSTILAGGLSSTDTQYF. CDR3 in DNA: TGCAGTACAATACTAGCGGGGGGCTTATCGAGCACAGATACGCAGTATTTT.

This chain uses TRBV25-1 with TRBJ1-5; D possibly corresponds to TRBD1 (6 bases). Trimming took off 2 bases at V and 3 bases at J, with 14 bases between the two ends. CDR3 length equals 16 residues. Germline lookup yields CDR1 MGHDK and CDR2 SYGVNS. The CDR3 nucleotides are TGTGCCAGCAGTGAACCCCCGGGACACCCCAATCAGCCCCAGCATTTT. This gives the protein CASSEPPGHPNQPQHF.

With regard to this clonotype: A junction boundary mismatches the germline segment, possibly from a read error. The CDR3 coding sequence is TGTGCCAGCAGCCTAGCCCAGGGGCCTCGATATCGGCCCCAGCATTTT. Translation: CASSLAQGPRYRPQHF. The rearrangement uses TRBV7-9 and TRBJ1-5, with D maybe TRBD1 (6 bases). The CDR3 is 16 residues long. Germline V lookup: CDR1 SEHNR, CDR2 FQNEAQ (reference sequence).

This clonotype occurred a few times. The rearrangement links TRBV29-1 to TRBJ1-2, with D possibly being TRBD1 (5 bases). Germline assignment: CDR1 SQVTM and CDR2 ANQGSEA. Trimming stripped 4 bases from V and 8 bases from J, with 11 bases between. The CDR3 spans 11 residues. CDR3 DNA sequence: TGCAGCGTTGCCAGGGCGTACGGCTACACCTTC. It yields the protein CSVARAYGYTF.

V is TRBV3-1 and J is TRBJ1-1, with 10 bases that match TRBD1. V gave up 0 bases and J gave up 4 bases; unmatched junction bases: 11. CDR1 and CDR2 (germline): LGHDT, YNNKEL (reference sequence). The CDR3 totals 18 residues. The DNA for the CDR3 is TGTGCCAGCAGCCAAGATCAGGGGTGTTGGACAGGGGGCACTGAAGCTTTCTTT. Translated: CASSQDQGCWTGGTEAFF.

DNA of the CDR3: TGCGCCAGCAGCCAAGGCGCTAGCGGGGGGCTATGGGGAGAGACCCAGTACTTC. Its translation: CASSQGASGGLWGETQYF. The gene calls are TRBV4-1 and TRBJ2-5; 11 nucleotides align to TRBD2. The germline V gene encodes CDR1 MGHRA and CDR2 YSYEKL. Trimming removed 1 base from V and 4 bases from J; junction bases left unmatched: 11. This CDR3 is 18 amino acids long.

This clonotype has more than one count but fewer than ten. The chain is built from TRBV7-2 and TRBJ1-1; D is perhaps TRBD1 (5 bases). This CDR3 has 13 residues. The V and J ends lost 10 bases and 1 base respectively, with 13 bases between them. The germline CDR1 and CDR2 sequences are SGHTA and FQGNSA. CDR3 sequence: CAKSGGENTEAFF. CDR3 in DNA: TGTGCCAAATCAGGAGGGGAGAACACTGAAGCTTTCTTT.